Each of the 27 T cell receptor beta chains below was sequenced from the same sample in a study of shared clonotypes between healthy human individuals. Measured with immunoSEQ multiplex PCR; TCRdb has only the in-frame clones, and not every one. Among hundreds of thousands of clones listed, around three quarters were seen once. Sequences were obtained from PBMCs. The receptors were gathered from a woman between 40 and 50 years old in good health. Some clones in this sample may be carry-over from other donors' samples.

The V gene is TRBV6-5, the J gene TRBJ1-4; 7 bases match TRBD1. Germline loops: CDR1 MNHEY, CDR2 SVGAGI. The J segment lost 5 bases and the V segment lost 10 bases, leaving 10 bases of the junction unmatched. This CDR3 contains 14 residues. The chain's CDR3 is CAISRDRRNEKLFF. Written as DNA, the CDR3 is TGTGCCATCTCAAGGGACAGAAGAAATGAAAAACTGTTTTTT.

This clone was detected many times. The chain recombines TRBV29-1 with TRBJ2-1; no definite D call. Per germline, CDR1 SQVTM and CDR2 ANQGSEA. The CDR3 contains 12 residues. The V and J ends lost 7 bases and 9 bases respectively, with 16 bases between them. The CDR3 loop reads CSARSLSSEQFF. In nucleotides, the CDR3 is TGCAGCGCCCGGAGCTTAAGCAGTGAGCAGTTCTTC.

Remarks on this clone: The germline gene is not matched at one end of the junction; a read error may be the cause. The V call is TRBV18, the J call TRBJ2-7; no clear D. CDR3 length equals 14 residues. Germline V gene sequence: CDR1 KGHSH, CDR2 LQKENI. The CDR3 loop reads CASSEGRVSDEQYF. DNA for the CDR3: TGTGCCAGCTCCGAAGGACGGGTCTCCGACGAGCAGTACTTC. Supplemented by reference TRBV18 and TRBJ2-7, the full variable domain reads NAGVMQNPRHLVRRRGQEARLRCSPMKGHSHVYWYRQLPEEGLKFMVYLQKENIIDESGMPKERFSAEFPKEGPSILRIQQVVRGDSAAYFCASSEGRVSDEQYFGPGTRLTVT.

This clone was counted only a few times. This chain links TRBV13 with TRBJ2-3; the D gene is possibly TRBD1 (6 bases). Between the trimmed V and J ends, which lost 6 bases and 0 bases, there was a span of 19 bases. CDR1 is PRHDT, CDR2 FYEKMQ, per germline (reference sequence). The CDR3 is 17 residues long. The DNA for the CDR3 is TGTGCCAGCAGTTCTAGTCAGGGTAGGGGGAGCACAGATACGCAGTATTTT. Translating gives CASSSSQGRGSTDTQYF. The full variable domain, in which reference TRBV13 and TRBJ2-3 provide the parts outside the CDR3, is AAGVIQSPRHLIKEKRETATLKCYPIPRHDTVYWYQQGPGQDPQFLISFYEKMQSDKGSIPDRFSAQQFSDYHSELNMSSLELGDSALYFCASSSSQGRGSTDTQYFGPGTRLTVL.

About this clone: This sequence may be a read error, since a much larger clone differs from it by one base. In nucleotides, the CDR3 is TGTGCCAGCAGCTTAGGGGGGACTGGAAACGCCATATATTTT. Translating gives CASSLGGTGNAIYF. The chain uses TRBV7-9 and TRBJ1-3, with a tentative D call TRBD1 (5 bases). This CDR3 is 14 amino acids long. Germline V gene data show CDR1 as SEHNR and CDR2 as FQNEAQ (reference sequence).

CDR3 residues: CASSLADNEQFF. CDR3 nucleotide sequence: TGTGCCAGCAGCTTGGCTGACAATGAGCAGTTCTTC. V is TRBV5-4 and J is TRBJ2-1, with D hard to call. The CDR3 is made up of 12 amino acids. V dropped 0 bases and J dropped 5 bases, with 3 bases sitting between them. Germline lookup yields CDR1 SGHNT and CDR2 YYREEE (reference sequence).

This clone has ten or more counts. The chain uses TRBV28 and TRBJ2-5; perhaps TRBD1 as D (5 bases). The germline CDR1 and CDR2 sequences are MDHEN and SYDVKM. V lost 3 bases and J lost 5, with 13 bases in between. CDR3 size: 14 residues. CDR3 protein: CASSLGGRQETQYF. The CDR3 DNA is TGTGCCAGCAGTTTGGGCGGACGACAGGAGACCCAGTACTTC.

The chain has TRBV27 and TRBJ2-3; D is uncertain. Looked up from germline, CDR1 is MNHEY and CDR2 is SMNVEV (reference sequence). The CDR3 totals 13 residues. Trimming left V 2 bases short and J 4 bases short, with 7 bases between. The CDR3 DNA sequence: TGTGCCAGCAGTTTAGACACTTCAGATACGCAGTATTTT. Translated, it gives CASSLDTSDTQYF.

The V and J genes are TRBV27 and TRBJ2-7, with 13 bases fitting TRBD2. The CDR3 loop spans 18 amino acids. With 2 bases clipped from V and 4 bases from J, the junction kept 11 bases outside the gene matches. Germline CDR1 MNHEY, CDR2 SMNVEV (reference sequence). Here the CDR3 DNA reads TGTGCCAGCAGTTTAAGGCCCGGACTAGCGGGAGTCGGGTACGAGCAGTACTTC. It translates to CASSLRPGLAGVGYEQYF.

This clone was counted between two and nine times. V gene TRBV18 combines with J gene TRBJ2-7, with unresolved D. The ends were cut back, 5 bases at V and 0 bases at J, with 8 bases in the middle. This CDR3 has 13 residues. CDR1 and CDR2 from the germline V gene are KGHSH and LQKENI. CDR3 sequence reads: CASSVVSSYEQYF. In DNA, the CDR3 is TGTGCCAGCTCAGTGGTAAGCTCCTACGAGCAGTACTTC.

The CDR3 bases are TGTGCCAGCAGTTTGAGGCCCCTCTATGGCTACACCTTC. It codes for CASSLRPLYGYTF. The rearrangement uses TRBV28 and TRBJ1-2; D is ambiguous. The V gene lost 3 bases and the J gene lost 4 bases, with 9 bases spanning the gap. CDR1 is MDHEN and CDR2 is SYDVKM in the germline V gene. The CDR3 length is 13 residues.

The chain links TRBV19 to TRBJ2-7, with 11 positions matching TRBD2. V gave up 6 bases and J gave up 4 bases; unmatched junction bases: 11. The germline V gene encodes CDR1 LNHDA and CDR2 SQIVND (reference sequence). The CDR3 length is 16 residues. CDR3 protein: CASSDPGTSGRYEQYF. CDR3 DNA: TGTGCCAGTAGCGATCCCGGGACTAGCGGAAGGTACGAGCAGTACTTC. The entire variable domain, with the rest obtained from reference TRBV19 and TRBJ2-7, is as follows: DGGITQSPKYLFRKEGQNVTLSCEQNLNHDAMYWYRQDPGQGLRLIYYSQIVNDFQKGDIAEGYSVSREKKESFPLTVTSAQKNPTAFYLCASSDPGTSGRYEQYFGPGTRLTVT.

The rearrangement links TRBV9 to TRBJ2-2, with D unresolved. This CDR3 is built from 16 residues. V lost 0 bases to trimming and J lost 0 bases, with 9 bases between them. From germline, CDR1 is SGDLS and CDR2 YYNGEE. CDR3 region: CASSVGGGANTGELFF. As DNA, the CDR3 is TGTGCCAGCAGCGTAGGAGGCGGAGCGAACACCGGGGAGCTGTTTTTT.

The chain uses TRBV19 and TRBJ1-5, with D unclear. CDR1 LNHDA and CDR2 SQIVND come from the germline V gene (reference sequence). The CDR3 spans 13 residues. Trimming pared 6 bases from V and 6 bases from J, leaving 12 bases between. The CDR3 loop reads CASRAYGAQPQHF. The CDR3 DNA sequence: TGTGCCAGTAGGGCCTACGGTGCTCAGCCCCAGCATTTT. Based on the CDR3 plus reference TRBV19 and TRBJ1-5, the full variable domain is DGGITQSPKYLFRKEGQNVTLSCEQNLNHDAMYWYRQDPGQGLRLIYYSQIVNDFQKGDIAEGYSVSREKKESFPLTVTSAQKNPTAFYLCASRAYGAQPQHFGDGTRLSIL.

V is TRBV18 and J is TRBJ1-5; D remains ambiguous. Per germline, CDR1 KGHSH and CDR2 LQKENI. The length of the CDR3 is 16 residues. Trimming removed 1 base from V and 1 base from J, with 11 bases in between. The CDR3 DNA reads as TGTGCCAGCTCACCACTCCACCCGGACAGCAATCAGCCCCAGCATTTT. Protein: CASSPLHPDSNQPQHF.

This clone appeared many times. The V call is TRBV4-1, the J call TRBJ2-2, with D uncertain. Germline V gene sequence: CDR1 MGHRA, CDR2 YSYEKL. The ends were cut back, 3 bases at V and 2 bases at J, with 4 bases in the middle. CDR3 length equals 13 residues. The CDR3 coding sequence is TGCGCCAGCAGCCAGAGTAACACCGGGGAGCTGTTTTTT. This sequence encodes CASSQSNTGELFF.

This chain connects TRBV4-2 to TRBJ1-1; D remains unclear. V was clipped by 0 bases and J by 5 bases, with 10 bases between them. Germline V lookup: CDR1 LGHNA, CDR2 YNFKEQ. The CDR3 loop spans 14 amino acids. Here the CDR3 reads CASSQDGIGTEAFF. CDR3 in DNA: TGTGCCAGCAGCCAAGACGGAATAGGAACTGAAGCTTTCTTT.

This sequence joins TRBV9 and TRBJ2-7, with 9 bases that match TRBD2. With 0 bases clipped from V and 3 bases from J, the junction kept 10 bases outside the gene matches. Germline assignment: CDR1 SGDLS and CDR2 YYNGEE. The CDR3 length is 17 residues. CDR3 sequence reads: CASSVATGAGGLYEQYF. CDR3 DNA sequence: TGTGCCAGCAGCGTAGCTACGGGAGCGGGAGGCCTCTACGAGCAGTACTTC.

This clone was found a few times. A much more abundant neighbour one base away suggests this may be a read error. CDR3 region: CAGSLSQGLGTEAFF. The CDR3, as DNA: TGTGCCGGCAGTTTATCCCAGGGTTTGGGTACTGAAGCTTTCTTT. The J gene is TRBJ1-1, the V gene TRBV27, with D maybe TRBD1 (5 bases). Germline CDR1 and CDR2: MNHEY and SMNVEV (reference sequence). This CDR3 is built from 15 residues.

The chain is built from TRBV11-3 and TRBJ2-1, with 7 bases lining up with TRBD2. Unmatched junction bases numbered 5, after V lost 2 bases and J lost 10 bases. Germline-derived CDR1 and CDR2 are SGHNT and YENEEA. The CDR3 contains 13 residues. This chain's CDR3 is CASSLTPGLEQFF. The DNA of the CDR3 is TGTGCCAGCAGCTTAACCCCGGGACTAGAGCAGTTCTTC. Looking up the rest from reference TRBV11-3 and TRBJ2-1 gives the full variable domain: EAGVVQSPRYKIIEKKQPVAFWCNPISGHNTLYWYLQNLGQGPELLIRYENEEAVDDSQLPKDRFSAERLKGVDSTLKIQPAELGDSAVYLCASSLTPGLEQFFGPGTRLTVL.

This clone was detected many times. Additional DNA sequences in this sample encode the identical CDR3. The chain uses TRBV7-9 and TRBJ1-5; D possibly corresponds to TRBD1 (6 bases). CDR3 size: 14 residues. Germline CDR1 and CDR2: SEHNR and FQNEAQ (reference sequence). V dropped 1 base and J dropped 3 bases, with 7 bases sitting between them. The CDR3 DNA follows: TGTGCCAGCAGCTTAGGGGACACCAATCAGCCCCAGCATTTT. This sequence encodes CASSLGDTNQPQHF.

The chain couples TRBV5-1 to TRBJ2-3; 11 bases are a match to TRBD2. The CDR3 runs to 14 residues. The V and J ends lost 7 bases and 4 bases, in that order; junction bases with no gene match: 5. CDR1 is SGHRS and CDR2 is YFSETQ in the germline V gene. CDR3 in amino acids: CASRPLAGADTQYF. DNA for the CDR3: TGCGCCAGCCGCCCACTAGCGGGGGCAGATACGCAGTATTTT.

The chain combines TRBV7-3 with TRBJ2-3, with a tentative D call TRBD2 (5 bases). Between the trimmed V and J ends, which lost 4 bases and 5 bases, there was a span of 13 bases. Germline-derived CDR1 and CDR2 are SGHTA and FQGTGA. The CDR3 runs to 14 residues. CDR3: CASSSGMHGDTQYF. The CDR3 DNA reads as TGTGCCAGCAGCTCCGGGATGCACGGAGATACGCAGTATTTT.

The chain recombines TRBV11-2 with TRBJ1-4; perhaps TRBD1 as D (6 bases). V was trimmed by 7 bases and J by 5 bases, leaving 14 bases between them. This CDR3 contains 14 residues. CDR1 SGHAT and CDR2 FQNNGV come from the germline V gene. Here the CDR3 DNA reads TGTGCCAGCACCAAGGACAGAACGAATGAAAAACTGTTTTTT. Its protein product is CASTKDRTNEKLFF.

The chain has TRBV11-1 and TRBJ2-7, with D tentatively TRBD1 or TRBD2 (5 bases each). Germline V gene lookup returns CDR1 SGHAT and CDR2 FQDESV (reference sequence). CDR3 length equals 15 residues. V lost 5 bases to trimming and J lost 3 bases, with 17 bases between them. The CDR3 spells CASSTKTVEGYEQYF. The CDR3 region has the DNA TGTGCCAGCAGCACCAAGACAGTCGAGGGCTACGAGCAGTACTTC.

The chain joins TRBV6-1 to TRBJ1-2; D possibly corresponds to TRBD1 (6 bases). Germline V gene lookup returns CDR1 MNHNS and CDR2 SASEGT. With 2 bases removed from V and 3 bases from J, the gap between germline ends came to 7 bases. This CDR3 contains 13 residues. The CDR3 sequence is CASSEKGDYGYTF. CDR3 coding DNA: TGTGCCAGCAGTGAAAAGGGGGACTATGGCTACACCTTC.

The CDR3 here is CAWSNWDKQYF. CDR3 DNA sequence: TGTGCCTGGAGTAATTGGGACAAGCAGTACTTC. The chain links TRBV30 to TRBJ2-7; D is perhaps TRBD1 (6 bases). The germline gives CDR1 GTSNPN, CDR2 SVGIG (reference sequence). V was pared by 2 bases and J by 8 bases, with 10 bases between. The CDR3 has 11 amino acids.